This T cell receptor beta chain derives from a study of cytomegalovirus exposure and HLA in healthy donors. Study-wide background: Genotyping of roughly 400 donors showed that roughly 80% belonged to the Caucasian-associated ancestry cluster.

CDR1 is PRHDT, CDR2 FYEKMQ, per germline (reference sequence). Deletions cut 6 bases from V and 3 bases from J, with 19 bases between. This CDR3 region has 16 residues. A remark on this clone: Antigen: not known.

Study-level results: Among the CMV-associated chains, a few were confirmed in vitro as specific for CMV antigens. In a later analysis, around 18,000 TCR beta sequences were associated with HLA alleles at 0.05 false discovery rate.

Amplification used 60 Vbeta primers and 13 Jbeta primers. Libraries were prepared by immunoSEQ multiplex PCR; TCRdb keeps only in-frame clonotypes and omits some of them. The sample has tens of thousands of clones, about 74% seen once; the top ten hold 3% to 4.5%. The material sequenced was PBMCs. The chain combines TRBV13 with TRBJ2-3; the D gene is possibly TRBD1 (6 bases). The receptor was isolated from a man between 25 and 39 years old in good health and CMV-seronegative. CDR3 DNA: TGTGCCAGCAGACCTCCCGATAGGGGGTGGACAGATACGCAGTATTTT. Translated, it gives CASRPPDRGWTDTQYF. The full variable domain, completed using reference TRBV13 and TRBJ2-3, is AAGVIQSPRHLIKEKRETATLKCYPIPRHDTVYWYQQGPGQDPQFLISFYEKMQSDKGSIPDRFSAQQFSDYHSELNMSSLELGDSALYFCASRPPDRGWTDTQYFGPGTRLTVL.